These T cell receptor beta chains were read from a single sample in a study of blood T cell repertoires in COVID-19. The protocol was immunoSEQ multiplex PCR, while the TCRdb copy is restricted to in-frame clones and leaves out a portion. There are around 65,000 clones in the sample; about 84% occur only once, and under 50% lies in the top ten. Source material: peripheral blood. The receptors shown here come from a human donor in a cohort sampled during active COVID-19. Each CDR3 is given with its conserved first and last residue. Fields, in order: CDR3 protein, CDR3 DNA, clone size, D gene, J gene, V gene. A D gene is named only where the DNA matches it firmly. Size tells how often a clone was seen (once, few, many) or the class of an expanded clone, and some rows leave it out.

CDR3 protein: CASSSRDRGPTNYGYTF
CDR3 DNA: TGTGCCAGCAGCTCCCGGGACAGGGGGCCCACTAACTATGGCTACACCTTC
clone size: -
D gene: TRBD1
J gene: TRBJ1-2
V gene: TRBV7-9

CDR3 protein: CASSQDLPGRDEQYF
CDR3 DNA: TGCGCCAGCAGCCAAGATCTTCCGGGGAGGGACGAGCAGTACTTC
clone size: -
D gene: TRBD2
J gene: TRBJ2-7
V gene: TRBV4-3

CDR3 protein: CASSFYRFEDTEAFF
CDR3 DNA: TGTGCCAGCAGCTTTTATCGGTTTGAGGACACTGAAGCTTTCTTT
clone size: -
D gene: -
J gene: TRBJ1-1
V gene: TRBV11-2

CDR3 protein: CASSKDRARKLFF
CDR3 DNA: TGTGCCAGCAGCAAAGACAGGGCTCGGAAACTGTTTTTT
clone size: -
D gene: TRBD1
J gene: TRBJ1-4
V gene: TRBV28

CDR3 protein: CASSPSGTDYEQYF
CDR3 DNA: TGTGCCAGCTCGCCTTCCGGGACAGACTACGAGCAGTACTTC
clone size: -
D gene: TRBD1
J gene: TRBJ2-7
V gene: TRBV18

CDR3 protein: CAWSVNNSPLHF
CDR3 DNA: TGTGCCTGGAGTGTTAATAATTCACCCCTCCACTTT
clone size: -
D gene: -
J gene: TRBJ1-6
V gene: TRBV30

CDR3 protein: CASSMSGRSYNEQFF
CDR3 DNA: TGTGCCAGTAGTATGTCAGGGAGGTCCTACAATGAGCAGTTCTTC
clone size: -
D gene: -
J gene: TRBJ2-1
V gene: TRBV19

CDR3 protein: CASSPKDRGSPLHF
CDR3 DNA: TGTGCCAGCTCACCAAAGGACAGGGGGTCACCCCTCCACTTT
clone size: few
D gene: TRBD1
J gene: TRBJ1-6
V gene: TRBV18

CDR3 protein: CASSWQGSRNEQFF
CDR3 DNA: TGTGCCAGCAGCTGGCAGGGGTCACGGAATGAGCAGTTCTTC
clone size: -
D gene: -
J gene: TRBJ2-1
V gene: TRBV5-5

CDR3 protein: CASSHRGGGYTF
CDR3 DNA: TGTGCCAGCAGCCATCGGGGTGGTGGCTACACCTTC
clone size: -
D gene: -
J gene: TRBJ1-2
V gene: TRBV7-8

CDR3 protein: CASSLAAQQGGAFF
CDR3 DNA: TGCGCCAGCAGCTTGGCCGCTCAACAGGGTGGCGCTTTCTTT
clone size: -
D gene: -
J gene: TRBJ1-1
V gene: TRBV5-1

CDR3 protein: CASSRENSNSPLHF
CDR3 DNA: TGTGCCAGCTCCCGGGAAAATTCAAATTCACCCCTCCACTTT
clone size: -
D gene: -
J gene: TRBJ1-6
V gene: TRBV2